A single sample gave rise to the 14 T cell receptor beta chains below, sequenced in a study of cytomegalovirus exposure and HLA in healthy donors. Use of 60 Vbeta and 13 Jbeta primers characterized the PCR. The protocol was immunoSEQ multiplex PCR, while the TCRdb copy is restricted to in-frame clones and leaves out a portion. The sample includes about 150,000 clones, more than 70% of them seen just once. The sample consisted of PBMCs. Every receptor here comes from a man between 18 and 29 years old in good health and CMV-seropositive.

V usage is TRBV30 and J usage is TRBJ1-2, with 9 bases matching TRBD1. Germline trimming cut 2 bases from V and 5 bases from J; bases unmatched to any gene: 3. The CDR3 consists of 13 residues. Germline V gives CDR1 GTSNPN, CDR2 SVGIG (reference sequence). The CDR3 coding sequence is TGTGCCTGGAGTTACAGGGGGCATTATGGCTACACCTTC. It specifies CAWSYRGHYGYTF.

This clone turned up a few times. V gene TRBV2 combines with J gene TRBJ1-4; TRBD1 might be the D (6 bases). The CDR3 loop spans 13 amino acids. The ends were cut back, 7 bases at V and 6 bases at J, with 12 bases in the middle. Germline lookup yields CDR1 SNHLY and CDR2 FYNNEI. CDR3 loop: CASKGDQDEKLFF. The CDR3 DNA reads TGTGCCAGCAAGGGGGATCAAGATGAAAAACTGTTTTTT.

This clone has just a few counts. This chain connects TRBV5-4 to TRBJ1-1, with D perhaps matching TRBD1 (6 bases). Trimming stripped 3 bases from V and 6 bases from J, with 12 bases between. The CDR3 has 13 amino acids. Germline V CDR1 and CDR2: SGHNT, YYREEE (reference sequence). The CDR3 sequence is CASSSGNRAEAFF. For the CDR3, the DNA is TGTGCCAGCAGCTCTGGAAACAGGGCTGAAGCTTTCTTT.

This clone was observed a handful of times. The genes are TRBV7-9 and TRBJ2-3, with D possibly being TRBD2 (6 bases). Looked up from germline, CDR1 is SEHNR and CDR2 is FQNEAQ (reference sequence). V dropped 5 bases and J dropped 5 bases, with 11 bases sitting between them. The CDR3 spans 13 residues. The CDR3 nucleotides are TGTGCCAGCAGCCCCCGGGGGAGAGATACGCAGTATTTT. It translates to CASSPRGRDTQYF.

The chain links TRBV7-9 to TRBJ1-5; D remains unclear. V lost 5 bases, J lost 7 bases, and 12 bases lay in between. The CDR3 has 13 residues. Germline V gene lookup returns CDR1 SEHNR and CDR2 FQNEAQ (reference sequence). DNA of the CDR3: TGTGCCAGCAGCGCAACCCCGAGGCAGCCCCAGCATTTT. Its translation is CASSATPRQPQHF.

The rearrangement links TRBV19 to TRBJ1-1; D is unclear. This CDR3 contains 12 residues. V shed 5 bases and J shed 4 bases, with 8 bases lying between them. Germline values: CDR1 LNHDA, CDR2 SQIVND (reference sequence). The CDR3 sequence is CASSSGLTEAFF. The DNA of the CDR3 is TGTGCCAGTAGTTCGGGTCTCACTGAAGCTTTCTTT. Based on the CDR3 plus reference TRBV19 and TRBJ1-1, the full variable domain is DGGITQSPKYLFRKEGQNVTLSCEQNLNHDAMYWYRQDPGQGLRLIYYSQIVNDFQKGDIAEGYSVSREKKESFPLTVTSAQKNPTAFYLCASSSGLTEAFFGQGTRLTVV.

The rearrangement joins TRBV18 to TRBJ1-2, with TRBD1 as a possible D gene (5 bases). The CDR3 is 14 amino acids. Trimming took 2 bases from V and 0 from J, leaving 7 bases between them. Germline V gene data show CDR1 as KGHSH and CDR2 as LQKENI. The CDR3 coding sequence is TGTGCCAGCTCACCAGGGGGGTCTAACTATGGCTACACCTTC. It is translated as CASSPGGSNYGYTF.

This sequence joins TRBV10-2 and TRBJ2-7, with a tentative D call TRBD1 (5 bases). Trimming left V 5 bases short and J 3 bases short, with 8 bases between. Germline V lookup: CDR1 WSHSY, CDR2 SAAADI. This CDR3 region has 12 residues. CDR3 sequence reads: CASSRQSYEQYF. Written as DNA, the CDR3 is TGCGCCAGCAGTAGACAGAGCTACGAGCAGTACTTC.

The rearrangement uses TRBV2 and TRBJ1-1; TRBD1 matches 9 bases. V was pared by 0 bases and J by 3 bases, with 14 bases of the junction left unmatched. The germline V gene encodes CDR1 SNHLY and CDR2 FYNNEI. This CDR3 is 19 amino acids long. The CDR3 here is CASSEAVRGQGWRDTEAFF. In nucleotides, the CDR3 is TGTGCCAGCAGTGAAGCTGTTAGAGGACAGGGGTGGAGGGACACTGAAGCTTTCTTT. The full variable domain, completed using reference TRBV2 and TRBJ1-1, is EPEVTQTPSHQVTQMGQEVILRCVPISNHLYFYWYRQILGQKVEFLVSFYNNEISEKSEIFDDQFSVERPDGSNFTLKIRSTKLEDSAMYFCASSEAVRGQGWRDTEAFFGQGTRLTVV.

The genes are TRBV29-1 and TRBJ2-7; 8 nucleotides line up with TRBD1. This CDR3 comprises 12 residues. The J segment lost 6 bases and the V segment lost 1 base, leaving 2 bases of the junction unmatched. From germline, CDR1 is SQVTM and CDR2 ANQGSEA. DNA for the CDR3: TGCAGCGTTGAAGGACAGGGGCGCGAGCAGTACTTC. Translating gives CSVEGQGREQYF.

The CDR3 sequence: CASSIKGITGELFF. In nucleotides, the CDR3 is TGTGCCAGTTCGATTAAGGGGATCACCGGGGAGCTGTTTTTT. J is TRBJ2-2 and V is TRBV19; weak D call: TRBD1 (5 bases). CDR1 and CDR2 from the germline V gene are LNHDA and SQIVND (reference sequence). Trimming took off 8 bases at V and 4 bases at J, with 14 bases between the two ends. CDR3 length equals 14 residues.

In its sample, this clone was seen once. The rearrangement links TRBV6-5 to TRBJ1-1, with 7 bases matching TRBD1. The length of the CDR3 is 15 residues. Per germline, CDR1 MNHEY and CDR2 SVGAGI. Germline trimming cut 0 bases from V and 1 base from J; bases unmatched to any gene: 2. The CDR3 DNA reads as TGTGCCAGCAGTTACTCGAACAGGGGGAACACTGAAGCTTTCTTT. It yields the protein CASSYSNRGNTEAFF.

The chain carries TRBV10-3 and TRBJ1-2; D unclear. Trimming cost V 7 bases and J 0 bases, with 15 bases left between them. The germline V gene has CDR1 ENHRY and CDR2 SYGVKD. This CDR3 has 15 residues. This CDR3 is CAITTTTSTNYGYTF. CDR3 nucleotide sequence: TGTGCCATCACAACAACTACTTCTACTAACTATGGCTACACCTTC.

The V and J genes are TRBV28 and TRBJ2-3; 8 bases are shared with TRBD2. This CDR3 is built from 16 residues. Germline lookup yields CDR1 MDHEN and CDR2 SYDVKM. Losses at the gene ends were 3 bases for V and 4 bases for J; bases not matched to a gene: 9. The CDR3 DNA reads TGTGCCAGCAGTTTTTTCGGGAGGGGTCTCGCAGATACGCAGTATTTT. Protein: CASSFFGRGLADTQYF. Complete variable domain (other parts from reference TRBV28 and TRBJ2-3): DVKVTQSSRYLVKRTGEKVFLECVQDMDHENMFWYRQDPGLGLRLIYFSYDVKMKEKGDIPEGYSVSREKKERFSLILESASTNQTSMYLCASSFFGRGLADTQYFGPGTRLTVL.